This T cell receptor beta chain is drawn from a study of cytomegalovirus exposure and HLA in healthy donors. Turning to the study itself: Early on, a data release was issued that held roughly 84 million unique TCRs from HLA-typed donors.

The V gene's germline CDR1 is SGHVS and CDR2 FQNEAQ. V was shortened by 1 base and J by 1 base, with 10 bases between the two germline ends. This CDR3 has 15 amino acids. Study results and caveats: In a later analysis, a genetic analysis reported fewer productive-TCR N-insertions in an Asian-associated ancestry cluster than the cohort average. 164 TCR beta chains were listed as cytomegalovirus-associated. Per published reports, the classifier diagnosed cytomegalovirus status with high specificity and sensitivity.

Both 60 Vbeta primers and 13 Jbeta primers went into the PCR. This table comes from immunoSEQ multiplex PCR, and its TCRdb copy is limited to in-frame clones, with some not included. The sample yields over 100,000 clones, 77% seen once. In the case of this clone: Its antigen is undetermined.

The specimen was PBMCs. The source is a male donor in good health and CMV-seropositive. This sequence joins TRBV7-8 and TRBJ2-5; tentative D call: TRBD1 (5 bases). CDR3 in amino acids: CASSLVLTVQETQYF. Written as DNA, the CDR3 is TGTGCCAGCAGCTTAGTACTGACAGTCCAAGAGACCCAGTACTTC. The full variable domain, completed using reference TRBV7-8 and TRBJ2-5, is GAGVSQSPRYKVAKRGQDVALRCDPISGHVSLFWYQQALGQGPEFLTYFQNEAQLDKSGLPSDRFFAERPEGSVSTLKIQRTQQEDSAVYLCASSLVLTVQETQYFGPGTRLLVL.